This passage covers 32 T cell receptor beta chains from one sample sequenced in a study of somatic mutations in cytotoxic T cells in rheumatoid arthritis. Here immunoSEQ multiplex PCR was the method, and the copy in TCRdb shows in-frame clones only, minus some. The sample holds 10,000 or so clones; about four fifths are singletons and the top ten take approximately 20%. The sequencing sample was made of CD8+ T cells sorted from blood. These receptors came from a woman aged 45 to 65 in good health.

This clone was seen only once. V is TRBV10-3 and J is TRBJ2-7, with no clear D. V was pared by 0 bases and J by 4 bases, with 7 bases between. CDR1 and CDR2 (germline): ENHRY, SYGVKD. CDR3 length: 13 amino acids. In DNA, the CDR3 is TGTGCCATCAGTGAGTCTGTAGCTTACGAGCAGTACTTC. Protein product: CAISESVAYEQYF.

The V and J genes are TRBV27 and TRBJ1-2, with D perhaps matching TRBD1 (5 bases). Germline CDR1 MNHEY, CDR2 SMNVEV (reference sequence). Trimming shortened V by 2 bases and J by 4 bases, and 8 bases separated the two germline ends. The CDR3 sequence is 13 residues long. The CDR3 nucleotides read TGTGCCAGCAGTTTACAGGGTCCCTATGGCTACACCTTC. It specifies CASSLQGPYGYTF.

The CDR3 coding sequence is TGTGCCAGCAGTTGGGGGGGGACTAGCGGGAATGAGCAGTTCTTC. Its protein product is CASSWGGTSGNEQFF. The chain recombines TRBV28 with TRBJ2-1; TRBD2 matches at 12 bases. V was pared by 4 bases and J by 7 bases, with 5 bases of the junction left unmatched. Germline assignment: CDR1 MDHEN and CDR2 SYDVKM. The CDR3 runs to 15 residues.

The chain couples TRBV6-1 to TRBJ2-7, with D tentatively TRBD1 (7 bases). Germline lookup yields CDR1 MNHNS and CDR2 SASEGT. The CDR3 has 15 residues. With 3 bases removed from V and 0 bases from J, the gap between germline ends came to 12 bases. For the CDR3, the DNA is TGTGCCAGCAGTGATCAGGGGGGTAGCTCCTACGAGCAGTACTTC. Its translation is CASSDQGGSSYEQYF.

V is TRBV18 and J is TRBJ2-5; maybe TRBD1 (5 bases). V was clipped by 0 bases and J by 4 bases, with 9 bases between them. This CDR3 is built from 14 residues. Germline CDR1 reads KGHSH; CDR2 reads LQKENI. CDR3 sequence (DNA): TGTGCCAGCTCACCACCGAGACAGTCAGAGACCCAGTACTTC. Protein: CASSPPRQSETQYF.

The CDR3 sequence is CAITSGSSTDTQYF. Written as DNA, the CDR3 is TGTGCCATCACATCAGGGTCTAGCACAGATACGCAGTATTTT. The rearrangement uses TRBV10-3 and TRBJ2-3; a possible D gene is TRBD1 (5 bases). V was cut by 7 bases and J by 0 bases, with 11 bases left in between. Germline V gene data show CDR1 as ENHRY and CDR2 as SYGVKD. This CDR3 region has 14 residues.

This clone has only a few counts. This chain joins TRBV28 and TRBJ2-3; 12 bases agree with TRBD1. The CDR3 has 15 residues. Germline-derived CDR1 and CDR2 are MDHEN and SYDVKM. V lost 3 bases to trimming and J lost 2 bases; unmatched junction nucleotides: 0. The CDR3 DNA sequence: TGTGCCAGCAGTTTGGGACAGGGGGCCACAGATACGCAGTATTTT. It yields the protein CASSLGQGATDTQYF.

The V call is TRBV27, the J call TRBJ2-7; no reliable D call. CDR1 MNHEY and CDR2 SMNVEV come from the germline V gene (reference sequence). CDR3 length equals 13 residues. Trimming pared 2 bases from V and 3 bases from J, leaving 8 bases between. CDR3 DNA sequence: TGTGCCAGCAGTTTAGGCCAGTTCTACGAGCAGTACTTC. It specifies CASSLGQFYEQYF.

This rearrangement joins TRBV7-9 to TRBJ2-1; 7 nucleotides align to TRBD2. There are 16 residues in the CDR3. CDR1 is SEHNR, CDR2 FQNEAQ, per germline (reference sequence). Trimming cost V 5 bases and J 4 bases; bases outside gene matches: 11. CDR3 bases: TGTGCCAGCAGCCCCCTCGGGCTAGCGGATTACAATGAGCAGTTCTTC. This sequence encodes CASSPLGLADYNEQFF.

The chain joins TRBV7-6 to TRBJ2-7; 9 positions agree with TRBD1. Trimming at V came to 2 bases and at J to 7 bases, leaving 6 bases not matched to a gene. Germline V CDR1 and CDR2: SGHVS, FNYEAQ. This CDR3 is built from 14 residues. Here the CDR3 reads CASSLTGTGPEQYF. The CDR3 region has the DNA TGTGCCAGCAGCTTAACGGGGACAGGGCCGGAGCAGTACTTC. Full variable domain (missing parts from reference TRBV7-6 and TRBJ2-7): GAGVSQSPRYKVTKRGQDVALRCDPISGHVSLYWYRQALGQGPEFLTYFNYEAQQDKSGLPNDRFSAERPEGSISTLTIQRTEQRDSAMYRCASSLTGTGPEQYFGPGTRLTVT.

This rearrangement joins TRBV15 to TRBJ1-6, with 7 nucleotides matching TRBD1. The V segment lost 2 bases and the J segment 6 bases; nucleotides outside the gene matches: 10. The germline V gene has CDR1 LNHNV and CDR2 YYDKDF (reference sequence). The CDR3 covers 17 residues. CDR3 loop: CATSRHQGVYPNSPLHF. As DNA, the CDR3 is TGTGCCACCAGCAGACACCAGGGGGTTTACCCTAATTCACCCCTCCACTTT.

The gene calls are TRBV6-5 and TRBJ1-5; D may be TRBD1 (6 bases). CDR3 length equals 13 residues. V was clipped by 6 bases and J by 3 bases, with 9 bases between them. Germline V gives CDR1 MNHEY, CDR2 SVGAGI. CDR3 DNA sequence: TGTGCCAGCAGGGACAGCTTCAATCAGCCCCAGCATTTT. It is translated as CASRDSFNQPQHF.

The chain uses TRBV10-3 and TRBJ2-1; TRBD2 is a possible D gene (5 bases). This CDR3 is built from 14 residues. Trimming took off 3 bases at V and 4 bases at J, with 10 bases between the two ends. In germline, CDR1 is ENHRY, CDR2 SYGVKD. The CDR3 DNA reads as TGTGCCATCAGTGATAAAGCGGATTACAATGAGCAGTTCTTC. Protein product: CAISDKADYNEQFF.

The chain has TRBV4-3 and TRBJ2-3; TRBD2 aligns across 7 bases. The ends lost 4 bases at V and 4 bases at J; junction bases unmatched: 8. From germline, CDR1 is LGHNA and CDR2 YSLEER. CDR3 length: 15 residues. The CDR3 bases are TGCGCCAGCAGCCTTAGTGGGGGGGAGTCAGATACGCAGTATTTT. Its protein product is CASSLSGGESDTQYF.

Regarding this clone: At one boundary the junction diverges from the germline segment, which might be a read error. Other DNA sequences in this sample translate to the same CDR3. The chain couples TRBV27 to TRBJ2-7; 9 positions match TRBD1. CDR1 is MNHEY, CDR2 SMNVEV, per germline (reference sequence). This CDR3 is built from 13 residues. The CDR3 coding sequence is TGCGCCAGCAGTATCGGGACAGGGAACGAGCAGTACTTC. Encoded protein: CASSIGTGNEQYF.

V usage is TRBV25-1 and J usage is TRBJ1-2, with 9 nucleotides matching TRBD1. The CDR3 is made up of 17 amino acids. V dropped 1 base and J dropped 0; count of bases not matched to a gene: 6. Germline assignment: CDR1 MGHDK and CDR2 SYGVNS. This chain's CDR3 is CASSEWGQGTTNYGYTF. CDR3 DNA sequence: TGTGCCAGCAGTGAATGGGGACAGGGCACCACTAACTATGGCTACACCTTC.

This clone was seen a single time. V usage is TRBV6-1 and J usage is TRBJ2-7; 8 bases are a match to TRBD1. The V gene's germline CDR1 is MNHNS and CDR2 SASEGT. The CDR3 is made up of 13 amino acids. Losses at the gene ends were 6 bases for V and 0 bases for J; bases not matched to a gene: 1. CDR3 amino acids: CASSRGHSYEQYF. The DNA of the CDR3 is TGTGCCAGCAGCAGGGGGCACTCCTACGAGCAGTACTTC.

The chain links TRBV4-2 to TRBJ2-7; 8 positions match TRBD2. With 0 bases clipped from V and 4 bases from J, the junction kept 2 bases outside the gene matches. CDR3 length: 14 residues. Germline lookup yields CDR1 LGHNA and CDR2 YNFKEQ. This chain's CDR3 is CASSQETSVYEQYF. CDR3 bases: TGTGCCAGCAGCCAAGAGACTAGCGTGTACGAGCAGTACTTC.

The chain uses TRBV28 and TRBJ2-7; D is undetermined. V lost 3 bases, J lost 0 bases, and 12 bases lay in between. CDR3 length equals 15 residues. Germline V gene lookup returns CDR1 MDHEN and CDR2 SYDVKM. CDR3 sequence reads: CASSFPLANSYEQYF. The CDR3 DNA follows: TGTGCCAGCAGTTTCCCGTTAGCTAACTCCTACGAGCAGTACTTC. Supplemented by reference TRBV28 and TRBJ2-7, the full variable domain reads DVKVTQSSRYLVKRTGEKVFLECVQDMDHENMFWYRQDPGLGLRLIYFSYDVKMKEKGDIPEGYSVSREKKERFSLILESASTNQTSMYLCASSFPLANSYEQYFGPGTRLTVT.

This clone was found a few times. This chain uses TRBV28 with TRBJ2-7; D is possibly TRBD2 (5 bases). CDR3 length: 16 amino acids. The germline CDR1 and CDR2 sequences are MDHEN and SYDVKM. Trimming pared 4 bases from V and 0 bases from J, leaving 16 bases between. The CDR3 here is CASSSPPPGISYEQYF. DNA for the CDR3: TGTGCCAGCAGTTCCCCACCCCCGGGGATCTCCTACGAGCAGTACTTC.

The CDR3 nucleotides are TGTGCCTGGAGCGGTACAGGGGGTGGTTACAATGAGCAGTTCTTC. Translation: CAWSGTGGGYNEQFF. The rearrangement links TRBV30 to TRBJ2-1; 8 nucleotides agree with TRBD1. Germline lookup yields CDR1 GTSNPN and CDR2 SVGIG (reference sequence). V lost 3 bases to trimming and J lost 4 bases; unmatched junction nucleotides: 8. This CDR3 is built from 15 residues.

This CDR3 is CASSSNTGELFF. The CDR3 coding sequence is TGTGCCAGCAGCTCGAACACCGGGGAGCTGTTTTTT. The chain uses TRBV27 and TRBJ2-2; no reliable D call. CDR1 MNHEY and CDR2 SMNVEV come from the germline V gene (reference sequence). CDR3 size: 12 residues. Trimming cost V 6 bases and J 0 bases, with 2 bases left between them.

The V and J genes are TRBV6-6 and TRBJ1-2; TRBD1 matches 10 bases. CDR3 length equals 16 residues. CDR1 MNHNY and CDR2 SVGAGI come from the germline V gene (reference sequence). With V trimmed by 5 bases and J by 0 bases, 6 bases remained unmatched. The chain's CDR3 is CASSQPGQGSNYGYTF. DNA for the CDR3: TGTGCCAGCAGTCAACCGGGACAGGGGTCTAACTATGGCTACACCTTC.

This chain links TRBV5-1 with TRBJ1-1, with D uncertain. With 0 bases removed from V and 2 bases from J, the gap between germline ends came to 11 bases. The CDR3 covers 15 residues. Germline V gives CDR1 SGHRS, CDR2 YFSETQ. The CDR3 DNA reads TGCGCCAGCAGCTTGGTAGGAACAGCCAACACTGAAGCTTTCTTT. This translates into CASSLVGTANTEAFF.

The chain couples TRBV19 to TRBJ1-5, with D perhaps matching TRBD1 (5 bases). Trimming left V 1 base short and J 4 bases short, with 14 bases between. The CDR3 runs to 16 residues. CDR1 and CDR2 from the germline V gene are LNHDA and SQIVND (reference sequence). The CDR3 reads CASSIGSGVKNQPQHF. The CDR3 DNA reads TGTGCCAGTAGTATAGGGTCGGGGGTAAAGAATCAGCCCCAGCATTTT.

This clone was seen only once. CDR3 sequence reads: CASSYRALYGYTF. In nucleotides, the CDR3 is TGTGCCAGCAGTTACAGAGCCCTCTATGGCTACACCTTC. V is TRBV6-5 and J is TRBJ1-2, with D uncertain. V was clipped by 2 bases and J by 4 bases, with 8 bases between them. Germline-derived CDR1 and CDR2 are MNHEY and SVGAGI. CDR3 length: 13 residues.

The gene calls are TRBV13 and TRBJ2-5, with 7 bases lining up with TRBD2. The germline CDR1 and CDR2 sequences are PRHDT and FYEKMQ (reference sequence). The CDR3 is 13 amino acids. V trimming: 3 bases; J trimming: 4 bases; junction bases outside the gene matches: 2. The DNA for the CDR3 is TGTGCCAGCAGCTTGACGGGGGGAGAGACCCAGTACTTC. It is translated as CASSLTGGETQYF.

The genes are TRBV15 and TRBJ1-4; D uncertain. This CDR3 has 16 amino acids. Germline V gives CDR1 LNHNV, CDR2 YYDKDF (reference sequence). V dropped 1 base and J dropped 12 bases, with 21 bases sitting between them. The CDR3 region is CATSRVLGLEEPELFF. For the CDR3, the DNA is TGTGCCACCAGCAGAGTTTTAGGGTTGGAGGAACCGGAACTGTTTTTT.

The chain carries TRBV6-5 and TRBJ2-7, with TRBD1 matching over 7 bases. There are 14 residues in the CDR3. The junction had 9 bases not matched to a gene; V was cut back by 7 bases and J by 3 bases. Germline V CDR1 and CDR2: MNHEY, SVGAGI. The DNA of the CDR3 is TGTGCCAGCAATCCTACAGGGGATCTCTACGAGCAGTACTTC. This translates into CASNPTGDLYEQYF.

This rearrangement joins TRBV7-9 to TRBJ2-1, with D possibly matching TRBD1 (6 bases). The CDR3 runs 13 residues. CDR1 and CDR2 (germline): SEHNR, FQNEAQ (reference sequence). The V gene lost 2 bases and the J gene lost 8 bases, with 10 bases spanning the gap. The CDR3 nucleotides read TGTGCCAGCAGCTTATTAGGGGGTGATGAGCAGTTCTTC. This translates into CASSLLGGDEQFF.

The gene calls are TRBV27 and TRBJ1-2; D gene unclear. V was shortened by 0 bases and J by 1 base, with 6 bases between the two germline ends. Germline V CDR1 and CDR2: MNHEY, SMNVEV (reference sequence). This CDR3 is 14 amino acids long. In nucleotides, the CDR3 is TGTGCCAGCAGTTTATCGGGCGTTAACTATGGCTACACCTTC. Encoded protein: CASSLSGVNYGYTF.

The CDR3 here is CASSQEGVGGSTDTQYF. The DNA for the CDR3 is TGTGCCAGCAGCCAAGAGGGAGTCGGAGGAAGCACAGATACGCAGTATTTT. This chain uses TRBV4-2 with TRBJ2-3; TRBD2 might be the D (5 bases). Germline assignment: CDR1 LGHNA and CDR2 YNFKEQ. V was clipped by 0 bases and J by 0 bases, with 13 bases between them. The CDR3 extends over 17 amino acids.